The present TCR beta chain was sequenced within a study of blood T cell repertoires in COVID-19. About the research overall: COVID-19 samples, acute and convalescent, were from the United States, Italy and Spain. Sample material is recorded as cDNA or gDNA derived from T cells, B-cell-depleted T cells, or PBMCs.

The J segment lost 0 bases and the V segment lost 4 bases, leaving 9 bases of the junction unmatched. The CDR3 consists of 16 residues. Per germline, CDR1 SGHVS and CDR2 FQNEAQ. The authors' processing: Cell counts per sample came from amplifying reference gene primers. The repertoire was sequenced with immunoSEQ multiplex PCR; TCRdb's copy has only in-frame clones and lacks some. V, J and clone size were drawn from that table, and D and trimming were deduced from the DNA. The data contain roughly 220,000 clones, approximately 86% of them seen just once; the ten biggest clones take up 3% to 3.5%. The rearrangement joins TRBV7-8 to TRBJ2-7; 7 positions match TRBD1. Material for sequencing was peripheral blood. This receptor was taken from a man between 60 and 75 years old with acute or convalescent COVID-19. This CDR3 reads CASSSPGTVSSYEQYF. CDR3 DNA: TGTGCCAGCAGCTCGCCCGGGACAGTCAGCTCCTACGAGCAGTACTTC.